This record covers a single T cell receptor beta chain. This clone's antigen is unknown. There are no base qualities to consult, and no much larger clone falls within one base. The sample belongs to a study of cytomegalovirus exposure and HLA in healthy donors (TCRdb year 2017). For the wider study: An earlier analysis of some 500 of the donors reported roughly 300 Gb of sequence data and approximately 110 million unique TCR beta sequences from about 200 million T cells. The number of donors typed differed by locus, with 629-630 for A, B, C, DRB1 and DQB1, around 500 for DQA1, 606 for DPA1, and some 470 for DPB1. A separate validation cohort of about 110 different subjects was used in addition to the roughly 720-subject first cohort. The study profiled the T cell repertoires of 500 to 800 subjects by immunosequencing and related them to cytomegalovirus serostatus. An early release covering approximately 600 HLA-typed donors comprised roughly 300 gigabases of sequencing data and around 85 million unique TCR sequences. The study was designed to test whether signatures of past pathogen exposure could be identified by cataloging public T cell receptors. In the later analysis, no new phenotypic data were used to find candidate immune exposures; instead, reliance was placed on TCR beta sequences and their occurrence across donors. To predict cytomegalovirus infection status, the study brought together high-throughput TCR immunosequencing, statistical association of individual TCRs with disease status, and machine learning. Class I and class II HLA loci were covered by the typing at four-digit resolution. A later genetic analysis took genome-wide SNP genotypes for about three fifths of the 666 donors and used that subset as a discovery cohort. Every discovery cohort repertoire had been produced on one sequencing platform. Roughly five DR-DQ haplotypes were treated as single units for association and clustering because of strong linkage in the cohort. In an earlier analysis of several hundred of the donors, high-throughput TCR beta sequencing was used to judge whether each TCR beta V gene segment behaved as functional or pseudogenic. On average, roughly 240,000 unique TCR beta nucleotide sequences were sequenced per donor among 398 genotyped donors of the cohort, with roughly 19% of those sequences being non-productive. Of the approximately 400 genotyped donors, around 81% fell in the genetic ancestry cluster associated with self-reported Caucasian donors. In a later analysis, previously published TCR beta repertoires from several hundred donors were re-analyzed and high-resolution HLA genotyping was added so that TCR occurrence patterns could be studied. Alongside the repertoire data, information on donor age, sex, ethnicity and CMV serostatus was compiled.

General findings and caveats noted by the study authors: Because HLA typing was unavailable for some donors at each locus, only the typed subset was used in association tests. An association between a missense DCLRE1C variant and V-gene and J-gene trimming of TCR beta chains was found in a later genetic analysis and replicated in an independent cohort. According to a later analysis, most CMV-associated TCR beta chains appeared to be HLA-restricted, and the HLA associations seemed to be driven largely by CMV exposure. In a later analysis, some 17,000 TCR beta sequences were associated with specific HLA alleles at a false discovery rate of 0.05. In a later genetic analysis, fewer N-insertions in productive TCRs were reported among donors in an Asian-associated ancestry cluster than the roughly 700-donor mean. The earlier analysis of about 600 of the donors excluded around 17 rarely observed V segments, including chromosome 9 orphons, because counts were too low. A group of highly shared sequence variants was considered likely to be a technical artifact of the sequencing pipeline. In both the original and validation cohorts, the classifier was reported to diagnose cytomegalovirus status with high specificity and sensitivity. Linkage disequilibrium might explain the correlated functional status among segregating V segments, but an unknown experimental factor could not be ruled out. Several of the top co-occurrence clusters appeared to be linked to parvovirus B19, influenza, CMV and Epstein-Barr virus, according to a later analysis. Presence/absence analyses assumed roughly uniform sequencing depth across donors, an assumption that may not hold. A further reported finding was that TCR beta sequences accurately predicted the HLA-A and HLA-B alleles for most subjects in the first cohort. In the study, 150 to 200 TCR beta chains were listed as associated with cytomegalovirus. Some IMGT-functional V segments, including TRBV6-2 and TRBV6-3, could not be told apart with the 87-base-pair reads, so those segments were excluded. Most TCR sequences were observed very rarely across donors, whereas some public TCRs were present in many individuals. The authors suggested that the approach could potentially be extended to other disease states and immunological phenotypes. In an earlier analysis of approximately 590 of the donors, most TCR beta V segments appeared in productive rearrangements about 87% or about 30% of the time, broadly matching IMGT annotations. This cohort had only TCR beta chains sequenced, and the lack of alpha or paired-chain data limited which features could be detected. Strong co-occurrence of HLA alleles, especially DR and DQ, made assigning TCR associations to individual alleles difficult. Compared with equally common non-associated chains, HLA-associated TCR beta chains in a later analysis were more clonally expanded and had lower generation probabilities. In vitro tests confirmed that a few of the cytomegalovirus-associated TCR beta chains recognize cytomegalovirus antigens. Immune exposure information for the cohort was limited to CMV serostatus. In a later analysis, TCR association rates were found to vary across HLA loci, with the most associated TCRs seen for DRB1 alleles and the fewest for HLA-C alleles.

The CDR3 contains 16 residues, cysteine and phenylalanine counted. The kept DNA is CDR3 alone, 48 bases in frame from the first base. Taken from the germline V gene, the CDR1 and CDR2 loops are SGHAT and FQNNGV. The V end gives up 1 base and the J end 2 bases, leaving 4 bases in the junction not matched to a gene. Receptor libraries were prepared by the immunoSEQ multiplex PCR assay. The multiplex PCR relied on a mix of 60 forward primers for TCR Vbeta segments and 13 reverse primers for TCR Jbeta segments. A multiplex PCR assay on genomic DNA amplified the CDR3 region of rearranged TCR beta genes. The Illumina HiSeq System was used to sequence the amplified TCR beta libraries as 87-base-pair reads. As for the authors' bioinformatics: In a later analysis, roughly 80 million unique TCR beta chains were counted across the roughly 670 repertoires, and approximately 9.9 million of these chains were shared by at least two donors. Raw reads were error-corrected and collapsed into unique sequences by a nearest-neighbor algorithm in which closely related sequences were merged to remove PCR and sequencing errors. CDR3 sequences were aligned to IMGT reference sequences to assign V, D and J gene segments. For a sequence to be retained, a match of at least six nucleotides was required to both a V gene segment and a J gene segment. Rearrangements were classified as productive when the CDR3 lacked stop codons and remained in frame with V and J, and all other rearrangements were classified as non-productive. CDR3 was defined by IMGT convention, running from the second conserved V-encoded cysteine to the conserved J-encoded phenylalanine. Sequences without an unambiguous match to a single V gene segment were excluded from the earlier analysis of about 600 of the donors. In an earlier analysis of 500 to 750 of the donors, V segments were called functional above 56.7% productive rearrangements and were called segregating when the between-donor standard deviation exceeded 5%. A statistical classification framework was built for diagnosing cytomegalovirus status from the catalog of TCR beta chain sequences. In a later analysis, V and J genes were assigned by comparing TCR nucleotide sequences against IMGT/GENE-DB human TR gene sequences. Using the TCRdist pipeline, a later analysis assigned CDR3 sequences along with most-parsimonious VDJ recombination scenarios. In a later analysis, each TCR beta chain was defined by its CDR3 amino acid sequence together with its V-gene family, and reads lacking a unique V-gene family were excluded. To address suspected cross-contamination and a sequencing artifact, a later analysis removed several hundred highly shared, low-generation-probability nucleotide sequences. In a later analysis, a clonal expansion index was calculated for each public chain from normalized within-repertoire ranks of inferred template counts. In a later analysis, generation probabilities were computed using a VDJ recombination model fitted to out-of-frame rearrangements, and the results were checked against IGoR. A later analysis scored TCR-TCR, TCR-HLA and TCR-CMV co-occurrence with hypergeometric tests, applying a repertoire-size bias correction to TCR pairs. False discovery rates were estimated in a later analysis by permuting HLA or CMV assignments 20 times. In a later analysis, co-occurring TCRs were grouped using DBSCAN, with TCRdist sequence similarity added in when clustering inside HLA-allele-positive subsets. Repertoires with fewer than 30,000 or more than 120,000 public chains were left out of co-occurrence clustering, as were about 5 repertoires with anomalous nucleotide sharing. TCRdb holds this immuneACCESS table with in-frame rearrangements only. Some clones are missing; in checked studies, unresolved V genes explain under half, and the rest has no known cause. For V, J and clone size, that table is used; D and trimming come from the DNA. The sample has 100,000 to 140,000 clones on record, roughly 82% of them singletons. The ten largest clones capture 2% to 3% of the sample.

The cohort comprised some 680 healthy bone marrow donors. Cohort members were all nominally healthy when sampled, although unrecorded immune exposures were likely present. The donor was CMV seropositive and was included in the group of some 290 seropositive cohort members. Each donor provided a peripheral blood sample, and peripheral blood mononuclear cells were used for TCR beta sequencing. Genomic DNA was extracted from the blood cell samples with the Qiagen DNeasy Blood Extraction Kit. The specimen sequenced was PBMCs. This chain joins TRBV11-2 to TRBJ1-2, and TRBD1 aligns with 10 junction nucleotides. This receptor was taken from a man aged 25 to 40 in good health and CMV-seropositive. CDR3 reads: CASSLGGTGANYGYTF. The sequence in DNA is TGTGCCAGCAGCTTAGGGGGGACAGGGGCCAACTATGGCTACACCTTC.